This TCR beta chain comes out of a study of Ad26.COV2.S vaccination and SARS-CoV-2 variants. Looking at the study overall: The donor was enrolled in the Ad26.COV2.S arm of the COV1001 trial.

Sequenced by immunoSEQ multiplex PCR; TCRdb stores in-frame clones only, minus some. Among about 370,000 clones listed, around nine tenths were seen once. The trim removed 6 bases at V and 6 bases at J, leaving 1 base unmatched. Germline CDR1 reads SNHLY; CDR2 reads FYNNEI. The CDR3 runs to 13 residues. In the case of this clone: This could be a read error, since a much larger clone is one nucleotide away.

Treatment here: approximately 18 received Ad26.COV2.S at low or high dose, single or two shots; 5 received placebo; per-sample allocation not given. The study sampled participants on day 63 after the first vaccine or placebo injection. The material was peripheral blood, obtained in a trial of Ad26.COV2.S vaccine versus placebo. This TCR derives from a person between 18 and 60 years old who received the Ad26.COV2.S COVID-19 vaccine or a placebo. The V call is TRBV2, the J call TRBJ1-6, with 8 nucleotides matching TRBD1. The CDR3 loop is CASSGQGNSPLHF. The CDR3, as DNA: TGTGCCAGCAGCGGACAGGGTAATTCACCCCTCCACTTT.